These 17 T cell receptor beta chains were sequenced from one sample in a study of blood T cell repertoires in COVID-19 (dated by TCRdb to about 2020). The library was obtained by the immunoSEQ multiplex PCR assay. In its TCRdb copy, this immuneACCESS table keeps in-frame sequences only and misses some clones. Where compared with another copy, unresolved V genes explain less than half of these, and the others have no known cause. The sample yields approximately 200,000 clones; around 87% were counted once. In total, the top ten clones hold approximately 6.2% of the sample. The sample taken for sequencing was peripheral blood. All receptors come from a man in his 60s who had recovered from COVID-19.

Notes on this clone: The junction and the germline gene differ at one end; a read error may be behind it. The CDR3 bases are TGTGCCAGTAGAACTGACACAACTGGGGCCAACATCCTGACTTTC. Translation: CASRTDTTGANILTF. The chain recombines TRBV19 with TRBJ2-6; the D gene is possibly TRBD1 (5 bases). The CDR3 runs 15 residues. The germline CDR1 and CDR2 sequences are LNHDA and SQIVND (reference sequence).

The gene calls are TRBV6-1 and TRBJ2-6, with a tentative D call TRBD2 (7 bases). The CDR3 totals 16 residues. CDR1 is MNHNS, CDR2 SASEGT, per germline. Trimming pared 0 bases from V and 4 bases from J, leaving 10 bases between. The DNA of the CDR3 is TGTGCCAGCAGTGAAGCAGGGGGGGCCGGGGCCAACGTCCTGACTTTC. Residues: CASSEAGGAGANVLTF.

The chain uses TRBV7-9 and TRBJ2-1; 7 nucleotides align to TRBD1. Germline CDR1 SEHNR, CDR2 FQNEAQ (reference sequence). The CDR3 runs to 16 residues. V shed 5 bases and J 0 bases; nucleotides not matched to a gene: 7. The CDR3 DNA follows: TGTGCCAGCAGCGTATACAGGGGATACTCCTACAATGAGCAGTTCTTC. Encoded protein: CASSVYRGYSYNEQFF.

This chain uses TRBV20-1 with TRBJ2-3; TRBD1 might be the D (5 bases). V was clipped by 6 bases and J by 5 bases, with 9 bases between them. This CDR3 contains 11 residues. CDR1 DFQATT and CDR2 SNEGSKA come from the germline V gene (reference sequence). The CDR3 spells CSAPRGDTQYF. The DNA of the CDR3 is TGCAGTGCCCCAAGGGGAGATACGCAGTATTTT.

This clone was counted between two and nine times. This chain uses TRBV4-3 with TRBJ2-2, with TRBD2 matching over 7 bases. Unmatched junction bases numbered 4, after V lost 0 bases and J lost 3 bases. The CDR3 totals 16 residues. Germline V gene lookup returns CDR1 LGHNA and CDR2 YSLEER. The CDR3 region is CASSQDWTRDTGELFF. The CDR3 nucleotides are TGCGCCAGCAGCCAAGACTGGACTAGAGACACCGGGGAGCTGTTTTTT.

This chain uses TRBV5-4 with TRBJ2-7, with a tentative D call TRBD1 (6 bases). Trimming pared 4 bases from V and 2 bases from J, leaving 16 bases between. This CDR3 spans 15 amino acids. CDR1 and CDR2 (germline): SGHNT, YYREEE (reference sequence). CDR3 in amino acids: CASSRRQGSTYEQYF. The CDR3 DNA reads TGTGCCAGCAGCCGGAGGCAGGGGTCTACCTACGAGCAGTACTTC.

The CDR3: CASSSITDTQYF. The CDR3 DNA reads TGTGCCAGCAGCTCAATCACAGATACGCAGTATTTT. The chain links TRBV7-9 to TRBJ2-3, with D hard to call. The CDR3 runs 12 residues. Germline V CDR1 and CDR2: SEHNR, FQNEAQ (reference sequence). The V end lost 4 bases, the J end lost 2 bases, and 4 bases lay between the germline ends.

This chain uses TRBV11-1 with TRBJ1-5, with a weak D call TRBD1 (5 bases). The CDR3 covers 15 residues. Trimming removed 4 bases at V and 4 bases at J, with 14 bases between. The germline gives CDR1 SGHAT, CDR2 FQDESV (reference sequence). CDR3 residues: CASSSGQGTNQPQHF. For the CDR3, the DNA is TGTGCCAGCAGCTCAGGGCAGGGCACTAATCAGCCCCAGCATTTT. Filled out from reference TRBV11-1 and TRBJ1-5, the complete variable domain reads EAEVAQSPRYKITEKSQAVAFWCDPISGHATLYWYRQILGQGPELLVQFQDESVVDDSQLPKDRFSAERLKGVDSTLKIQPAELGDSAMYLCASSSGQGTNQPQHFGDGTRLSIL.

This clone came up once. The V and J genes are TRBV6-5 and TRBJ1-5; 9 positions agree with TRBD1. This CDR3 contains 15 residues. Per germline, CDR1 MNHEY and CDR2 SVGAGI. V shed 7 bases, J shed 6 bases, and the junction held 10 bases outside the gene matches. The CDR3 loop is CASNLGTGPSQPQHF. The CDR3, as DNA: TGTGCCAGCAACCTGGGGACAGGGCCAAGTCAGCCCCAGCATTTT.

This chain joins TRBV5-1 and TRBJ2-5; D may be TRBD2 (5 bases). The V and J ends lost 9 bases and 3 bases respectively, with 9 bases between them. Per the germline V gene, CDR1 is SGHRS and CDR2 is YFSETQ. The CDR3 is 11 amino acids. CDR3 coding DNA: TGCGCCACTAGCATTGAAGAGACCCAGTACTTC. It specifies CATSIEETQYF.

This chain uses TRBV28 with TRBJ1-4, with 7 positions matching TRBD1. Germline V gene sequence: CDR1 MDHEN, CDR2 SYDVKM. The CDR3 has 15 residues. V was pared by 6 bases and J by 2 bases, with 6 bases of the junction left unmatched. CDR3 protein: CASSLPGQTNEKLFF. CDR3 DNA sequence: TGTGCCAGCAGCCTACCGGGACAGACTAATGAAAAACTGTTTTTT.

V and J are TRBV19 and TRBJ1-2; 10 bases agree with TRBD1. From germline, CDR1 is LNHDA and CDR2 SQIVND (reference sequence). J lost 8 bases, V lost 6 bases, and 9 bases had no gene match. The CDR3 contains 14 residues. CDR3 in DNA: TGTGCCAGTAGGGCCTCCGGACAGGGGGTAGGCTACACCTTC. Protein sequence: CASRASGQGVGYTF. The complete variable domain, with remaining parts taken from reference TRBV19 and TRBJ1-2, reads DGGITQSPKYLFRKEGQNVTLSCEQNLNHDAMYWYRQDPGQGLRLIYYSQIVNDFQKGDIAEGYSVSREKKESFPLTVTSAQKNPTAFYLCASRASGQGVGYTFGSGTRLTVV.

The rearrangement joins TRBV7-2 to TRBJ1-1, with 7 bases matching TRBD1. Per germline, CDR1 SGHTA and CDR2 FQGNSA. V gave up 8 bases and J gave up 1 base; unmatched junction bases: 4. This CDR3 region has 13 residues. The CDR3 nucleotides read TGTGCCAGCCGGGGACAGCCGAACACTGAAGCTTTCTTT. It translates to CASRGQPNTEAFF.

The V gene is TRBV24-1, the J gene TRBJ2-1; D ambiguous. Trimming removed 7 bases at V and 7 bases at J, with 22 bases between. The germline CDR1 and CDR2 sequences are KGHDR and SFDVKD. The CDR3 has 16 residues. Written as DNA, the CDR3 is TGTGCCACCAGCCAAGATGGATTTTCGTCCGGGAATGAGCAGTTCTTC. Its translation: CATSQDGFSSGNEQFF.

The chain combines TRBV6-6 with TRBJ2-2; TRBD2 aligns across 7 bases. The CDR3 sequence is 15 residues long. V was pared by 6 bases and J by 1 base, with 5 bases of the junction left unmatched. Germline CDR1 is MNHNY and CDR2 is SVGAGI (reference sequence). CDR3 DNA: TGTGCCAGCAGGGAAGTAGCGGGGAACACCGGGGAGCTGTTTTTT. Amino acid sequence: CASREVAGNTGELFF.

The chain recombines TRBV9 with TRBJ1-5, with D perhaps matching TRBD1 (6 bases). The V and J ends lost 3 bases and 5 bases respectively, with 15 bases between them. CDR1 is SGDLS, CDR2 YYNGEE, per germline. CDR3 length: 15 amino acids. The DNA of the CDR3 is TGTGCCAGCAGCGCCGACAGGAGCCCGGATCAGCCCCAGCATTTT. Translating it yields CASSADRSPDQPQHF.

This chain uses TRBV18 with TRBJ2-1; a weak D match, TRBD1 (7 bases). There are 15 residues in the CDR3. The germline gives CDR1 KGHSH, CDR2 LQKENI. V gave up 3 bases and J gave up 5 bases, with 14 bases separating them. CDR3 sequence (DNA): TGTGCCAGCTCACCGAGACAGGGACTGGACAATGAGCAGTTCTTC. Encoded protein: CASSPRQGLDNEQFF.